The 21 T cell receptor beta chains reported below all come from one sample, sequenced in a study of shared clonotypes between healthy human individuals. Some clones are missing from TCRdb's copy, which holds only in-frame ones; the method was immunoSEQ multiplex PCR. This table holds 780,000 or so clones, roughly two thirds found once. The sample was memory CD4+ T cells sorted from blood. The subset was: CD45RA-negative fraction. All receptors come from a woman in her 30s in good health.

This chain joins TRBV19 and TRBJ2-5; either TRBD1 or TRBD2 may supply D (5 bases each). CDR3 size: 16 residues. Germline-derived CDR1 and CDR2 are LNHDA and SQIVND (reference sequence). V was trimmed by 10 bases and J by 5 bases, leaving 26 bases between them. DNA of the CDR3: TGTGCCACTAGGGCCTCTTGGGACGAAAAGGGGGAGACCCAGTACTTC. This sequence encodes CATRASWDEKGETQYF.

The chain carries TRBV11-2 and TRBJ1-2; the D gene is possibly TRBD1 (5 bases). The length of the CDR3 is 15 residues. V lost 5 bases to trimming and J lost 6 bases, with 19 bases between them. Germline CDR1 and CDR2: SGHAT and FQNNGV. CDR3: CASSPGPGTLHGYTF. The DNA for the CDR3 is TGTGCCAGCAGCCCAGGCCCCGGGACTCTACATGGCTACACCTTC.

The chain uses TRBV7-7 and TRBJ2-1, with 7 nucleotides matching TRBD2. Unmatched junction bases numbered 9, after V lost 4 bases and J lost 0 bases. The germline V gene encodes CDR1 SSHAT and CDR2 FNYEAQ (reference sequence). The CDR3 is 17 residues long. The CDR3 DNA is TGTGCCAGCAGCTCCCGGCCCGGCGGGAGCTCCTACAATGAGCAGTTCTTC. The encoded protein is CASSSRPGGSSYNEQFF.

A note on this clone: A far larger clone is a single base away, which makes a read error likely. Other DNA variants within this sample encode the same CDR3. This sequence joins TRBV5-1 and TRBJ2-2; D call uncertain. There are 13 residues in the CDR3. CDR1 and CDR2 from the germline V gene are SGHRS and YFSETQ. In DNA form, the CDR3 reads TGTGCCAGCAGCTCAATTGAGGCCGGGGAGCTGTTTTTT. This codes for CASSSIEAGELFF.

V usage is TRBV6-5 and J usage is TRBJ2-1; maybe TRBD2 (5 bases). From germline, CDR1 is MNHEY and CDR2 SVGAGI. The CDR3 is made up of 15 amino acids. The germline V and J ends were trimmed by 5 bases and 6 bases, with 17 bases remaining between them. The CDR3 DNA is TGTGCCAGCAGTAACCCACAAGGGAGAATCAATGAGCAGTTCTTC. This sequence encodes CASSNPQGRINEQFF.

At least ten counts were recorded for this clone. The V call is TRBV18, the J call TRBJ1-1, with D possibly TRBD1 on 6 matching bases. The CDR3 has 13 amino acids. Germline V CDR1 and CDR2: KGHSH, LQKENI. V dropped 4 bases and J dropped 4 bases, with 10 bases sitting between them. The CDR3 nucleotides read TGTGCCAGCTCACGAGGGGGGGGCACTGAAGCTTTCTTT. Protein product: CASSRGGGTEAFF.

The genes are TRBV23-1 and TRBJ1-1, with 10 bases matching TRBD1. TRBV23-1 is recorded as an ORF, its role being uncertain. The CDR3 contains 15 residues. The junction had 2 bases not matched to a gene; V was cut back by 3 bases and J by 1 base. The CDR3 bases are TGCGCCAGCAGTCACCGGGACAGGGGGAACACTGAAGCTTTCTTT. This codes for CASSHRDRGNTEAFF.

The V call is TRBV19, the J call TRBJ2-1; 13 positions match TRBD2. The V gene's germline CDR1 is LNHDA and CDR2 SQIVND (reference sequence). The V gene end was trimmed by 4 bases and the J gene end by 9 bases; junction bases not matched to a gene: 12. The CDR3 loop spans 17 amino acids. CDR3 in DNA: TGTGCCAGTAGTAATGGACTAGCGGGAGACAGGGGTATTGAGCAGTTCTTC. This codes for CASSNGLAGDRGIEQFF.

To note about this clone: This specimen includes other DNA sequences encoding the same CDR3. The chain has TRBV30 and TRBJ2-7; 7 positions match TRBD1. The CDR3 totals 13 residues. The junction had 5 bases not matched to a gene; V was cut back by 3 bases and J by 3 bases. Germline V gene data show CDR1 as GTSNPN and CDR2 as SVGIG (reference sequence). CDR3 amino acids: CAWRPGQHYEQYF. The CDR3, as DNA: TGTGCCTGGAGACCGGGACAGCACTACGAGCAGTACTTC.

This sequence joins TRBV18 and TRBJ2-6; D remains ambiguous. This CDR3 spans 16 amino acids. The germline V gene has CDR1 KGHSH and CDR2 LQKENI. V lost 4 bases and J 0 bases, leaving 10 bases between the germline ends. This CDR3 is CASSLGRSSGANVLTF. In DNA form, the CDR3 reads TGTGCCAGCTCACTCGGACGGAGCTCTGGGGCCAACGTCCTGACTTTC.

This sequence joins TRBV6-1 and TRBJ2-7, with D tentatively TRBD1 or TRBD2 (5 bases each). Germline V lookup: CDR1 MNHNS, CDR2 SASEGT. The CDR3 loop spans 17 amino acids. V shed 2 bases and J shed 0 bases, with 17 bases lying between them. The CDR3 region is CASSERDRSFSSYEQYF. The CDR3 region has the DNA TGTGCCAGCAGTGAACGGGACCGGAGTTTTAGCTCCTACGAGCAGTACTTC.

Here the CDR3 reads CASRPTGTLANEQYF. The CDR3 bases are TGTGCCAGCCGCCCCACCGGGACCCTAGCTAACGAGCAGTACTTC. This chain joins TRBV28 and TRBJ2-7; D possibly matches TRBD1 or TRBD2 (5 bases each). Per germline, CDR1 MDHEN and CDR2 SYDVKM. The ends were cut back, 8 bases at V and 5 bases at J, with 22 bases in the middle. The CDR3 is made up of 15 amino acids.

This chain links TRBV5-1 with TRBJ2-7, with 9 bases that match TRBD1. The CDR3 loop spans 15 amino acids. V lost 4 bases to trimming and J lost 5 bases; unmatched junction nucleotides: 10. Germline assignment: CDR1 SGHRS and CDR2 YFSETQ. The CDR3 spells CASSISGTGSNEQYF. The CDR3 region has the DNA TGCGCCAGCAGCATTTCCGGGACAGGGAGCAACGAGCAGTACTTC.

The chain couples TRBV29-1 to TRBJ2-1; no definite D call. CDR1 is SQVTM and CDR2 is ANQGSEA in the germline V gene. The CDR3 is made up of 10 amino acids. Trimming took off 4 bases at V and 9 bases at J, with 7 bases between the two ends. The DNA of the CDR3 is TGCAGCGTTGTCGCGAGTGAGCAGTTCTTC. Protein: CSVVASEQFF.

The chain employs TRBV11-2 and TRBJ1-1; no clear D gene. Germline loops: CDR1 SGHAT, CDR2 FQNNGV. The CDR3 is made up of 14 amino acids. V was trimmed by 4 bases and J by 3 bases, leaving 12 bases between them. Written as DNA, the CDR3 is TGTGCCAGCAGCTCGGCCAGGCAATACACTGAAGCTTTCTTT. It is translated as CASSSARQYTEAFF.

About this clone: This could be a read error, since a much larger clone is one nucleotide away. The sample carries other DNA sequences with the same CDR3. This chain joins TRBV7-2 and TRBJ2-3; no clear D. Germline V gives CDR1 SGHTA, CDR2 FQGNSA. The V end was cut by 3 bases, the J end by 4 bases, with 2 bases between. The CDR3 is 11 amino acids. CDR3 nucleotide sequence: TGTGCCAGCAGCTTTTCAGATACGCAGTATTTT. Protein product: CASSFSDTQYF.

The gene calls are TRBV4-1 and TRBJ2-2; 7 bases are shared with TRBD2. Trimming removed 7 bases from V and 0 bases from J; junction bases left unmatched: 8. The CDR3 contains 16 residues. The germline CDR1 and CDR2 sequences are MGHRA and YSYEKL. The CDR3 loop is CASNSGLSSNTGELFF. The DNA of the CDR3 is TGCGCCAGCAACTCGGGACTATCCTCGAACACCGGGGAGCTGTTTTTT.

DNA for the CDR3: TGTGCCAGCAGCCCAGGGACTAGCGGGAAAGCCTACAATGAGCAGTTCTTC. As protein: CASSPGTSGKAYNEQFF. The chain combines TRBV7-7 with TRBJ2-1; 13 bases map to TRBD2. The V gene's germline CDR1 is SSHAT and CDR2 FNYEAQ (reference sequence). Unmatched junction bases numbered 6, after V lost 5 bases and J lost 2 bases. The CDR3 is 17 amino acids.

The J gene is TRBJ2-3, the V gene TRBV19; no clear D. The CDR3 covers 12 residues. Germline V CDR1 and CDR2: LNHDA, SQIVND (reference sequence). V shed 6 bases and J shed 6 bases, with 10 bases lying between them. CDR3 nucleotide sequence: TGTGCCAGTAGCCCGCACGGGGATACGCAGTATTTT. Amino acid sequence: CASSPHGDTQYF. Filled out from reference TRBV19 and TRBJ2-3, the complete variable domain reads DGGITQSPKYLFRKEGQNVTLSCEQNLNHDAMYWYRQDPGQGLRLIYYSQIVNDFQKGDIAEGYSVSREKKESFPLTVTSAQKNPTAFYLCASSPHGDTQYFGPGTRLTVL.

CDR3 sequence (DNA): TGTGCCAGCAGTGACCTTCCCGACAGGGGTGGCTACACCTTC. As protein: CASSDLPDRGGYTF. The gene calls are TRBV25-1 and TRBJ1-2; 8 bases map to TRBD1. There are 14 residues in the CDR3. Germline CDR1 is MGHDK and CDR2 is SYGVNS. The V segment lost 3 bases and the J segment 7 bases; nucleotides outside the gene matches: 7.

The chain carries TRBV19 and TRBJ1-4; possible D gene TRBD1, 6 bases. Trimming removed 6 bases at V and 0 bases at J, with 14 bases between. CDR1 and CDR2 (germline): LNHDA, SQIVND (reference sequence). The CDR3 contains 16 residues. The CDR3 sequence: CASRKQGGATNEKLFF. CDR3 DNA sequence: TGTGCCAGTAGAAAACAGGGAGGGGCAACTAATGAAAAACTGTTTTTT.